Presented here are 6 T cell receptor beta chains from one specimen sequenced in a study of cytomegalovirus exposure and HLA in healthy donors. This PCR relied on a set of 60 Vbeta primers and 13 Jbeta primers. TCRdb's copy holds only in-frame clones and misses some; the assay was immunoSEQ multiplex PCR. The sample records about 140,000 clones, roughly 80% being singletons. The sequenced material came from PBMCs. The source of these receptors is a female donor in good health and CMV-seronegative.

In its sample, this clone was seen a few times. CDR3 sequence reads: CASSPVNYGYTF. The CDR3, as DNA: TGTGCCAGCAGTCCAGTGAACTATGGCTACACCTTC. The V call is TRBV28, the J call TRBJ1-2; D ambiguous. In germline, CDR1 is MDHEN, CDR2 SYDVKM. The CDR3 runs 12 residues. With 5 bases removed from V and 2 bases from J, the gap between germline ends came to 6 bases.

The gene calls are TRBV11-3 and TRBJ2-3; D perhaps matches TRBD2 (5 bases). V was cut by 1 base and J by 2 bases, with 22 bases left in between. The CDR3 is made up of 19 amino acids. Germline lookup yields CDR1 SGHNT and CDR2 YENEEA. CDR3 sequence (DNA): TGTGCCAGCAGCTTAGCTACACCCTTCTCGGCGGGCCTCACAGATACGCAGTATTTT. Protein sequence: CASSLATPFSAGLTDTQYF.

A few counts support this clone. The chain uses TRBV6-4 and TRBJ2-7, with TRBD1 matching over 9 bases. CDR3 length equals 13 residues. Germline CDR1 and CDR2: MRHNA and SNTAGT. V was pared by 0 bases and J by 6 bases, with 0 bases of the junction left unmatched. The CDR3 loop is CASSDSDRGEQYF. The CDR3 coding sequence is TGTGCCAGCAGTGACTCGGACAGGGGCGAGCAGTACTTC.

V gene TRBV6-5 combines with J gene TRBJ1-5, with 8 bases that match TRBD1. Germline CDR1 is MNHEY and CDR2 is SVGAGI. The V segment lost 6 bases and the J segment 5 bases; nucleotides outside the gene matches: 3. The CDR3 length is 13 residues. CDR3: CASRTTGDQPQHF. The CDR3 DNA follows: TGTGCCAGCAGGACGACAGGGGATCAGCCCCAGCATTTT.

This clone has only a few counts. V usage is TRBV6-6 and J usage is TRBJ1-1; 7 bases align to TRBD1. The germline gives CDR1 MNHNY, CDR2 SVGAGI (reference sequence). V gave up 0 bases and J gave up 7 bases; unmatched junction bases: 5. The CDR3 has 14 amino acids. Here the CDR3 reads CASSYSSGGHEAFF. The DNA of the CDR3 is TGTGCCAGCAGTTACTCCTCAGGGGGACATGAAGCTTTCTTT.

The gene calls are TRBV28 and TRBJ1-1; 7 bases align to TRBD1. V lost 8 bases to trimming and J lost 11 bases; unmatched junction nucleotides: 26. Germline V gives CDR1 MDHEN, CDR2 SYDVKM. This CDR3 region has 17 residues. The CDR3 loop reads CASHPDRPSPGTAGAFF. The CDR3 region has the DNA TGTGCCAGCCATCCGGACAGGCCAAGCCCGGGGACAGCCGGGGCTTTCTTT.